Listed below are T cell receptor beta chains from one sample, sequenced in a study of resident and recirculating memory T cells in vitiligo. Measured with immunoSEQ multiplex PCR; TCRdb has only the in-frame clones, and not every one. Of 75,000 to 85,000 clones listed, just over 90% are singletons. The sample was blood. These receptors were obtained from a male donor with vitiligo. The CDR3 runs from the conserved cysteine through the conserved F or W. The D gene is left open where the match is weak. The size entry is marked missing in some rows and otherwise reads once, few, many or a size class.

D gene | clone size | J gene | V gene | CDR3 protein | CDR3 DNA
. | . | TRBJ1-1 | TRBV4-1 | CASSQDRDRAQITEAFF | TGCGCCAGCAGCCAAGATAGAGACAGAGCACAAATCACTGAAGCTTTCTTT
. | . | TRBJ2-3 | TRBV9 | CASSVALDTQYF | TGTGCCAGCAGCGTAGCCCTAGATACGCAGTATTTT
TRBD1 | . | TRBJ1-2 | TRBV25-1 | CASSRQTGTGVNYGYTF | TGTGCCAGCAGTCGTCAGACCGGGACAGGAGTTAACTATGGCTACACCTTC
TRBD1 | . | TRBJ2-4 | TRBV25-1 | CASSVAGGTDIQYF | TGTGCCAGCAGTGTGGCAGGGGGCACGGACATTCAGTACTTC
. | . | TRBJ2-7 | TRBV7-9 | CASSLVGKGEQYF | TGTGCCAGCAGCTTAGTAGGAAAGGGGGAGCAGTACTTC
TRBD2 | . | TRBJ2-1 | TRBV5-1 | CASSRSGRVRDEQFF | TGCGCCAGCAGCCGTAGCGGGAGGGTCCGGGATGAGCAGTTCTTC
TRBD1 | . | TRBJ2-7 | TRBV27 | CASSLSGQGAGEQYF | TGTGCCAGCAGTTTATCTGGGCAGGGGGCCGGCGAGCAGTACTTC
. | . | TRBJ1-1 | TRBV4-3 | CASSSQSGDPEAFF | TGCGCCAGCAGCTCTCAGTCGGGGGACCCTGAAGCTTTCTTT
. | once | TRBJ1-3 | TRBV6-1 | CASTAAGRTGNTIYF | TGTGCCAGCACCGCAGCAGGAAGAACTGGAAACACCATATATTTT
TRBD2 | . | TRBJ2-7 | TRBV5-1 | CASSPAGLAYEQYF | TGCGCCAGCAGCCCGGCGGGACTAGCCTACGAGCAGTACTTC
. | . | TRBJ1-1 | TRBV7-2 | CASSPGAEAFF | TGTGCCAGCAGCCCAGGGGCTGAAGCTTTCTTT
. | . | TRBJ2-1 | TRBV21-1 | CASSKAETGFYNEQFF | TGTGCCAGCAGCAAAGCTGAGACAGGGTTCTACAATGAGCAGTTCTTC